Presented here are 28 T cell receptor beta chains from one specimen sequenced in a study of blood T cell repertoires in COVID-19. Here immunoSEQ multiplex PCR was the method, and the copy in TCRdb shows in-frame clones only, minus some. The sample has roughly 250,000 clones; 88% are singletons. Sequencing was carried out using peripheral blood. All receptors come from a man between 60 and 70 years old who had recovered from COVID-19.

The chain recombines TRBV11-2 with TRBJ1-4; 9 bases map to TRBD1. In germline, CDR1 is SGHAT, CDR2 FQNNGV. Trimming cost V 4 bases and J 5 bases; bases outside gene matches: 5. This CDR3 has 15 residues. For the CDR3, the DNA is TGTGCCAGCAGCTCTTCCGGGACAGGGAATGAAAAACTGTTTTTT. As protein: CASSSSGTGNEKLFF.

The chain joins TRBV11-2 to TRBJ1-6; the match to TRBD1 covers 9 bases. Germline assignment: CDR1 SGHAT and CDR2 FQNNGV. The junction had 5 bases not matched to a gene; V was cut back by 3 bases and J by 11 bases. The CDR3 is made up of 14 amino acids. The CDR3 DNA reads TGTGCCAGCAGCTTCGGACAGGGGTTCACACCCCTCCACTTT. It codes for CASSFGQGFTPLHF.

The rearrangement uses TRBV15 and TRBJ1-2; D is perhaps TRBD1 (6 bases). The CDR3 covers 12 residues. Germline CDR1 reads LNHNV; CDR2 reads YYDKDF (reference sequence). V was trimmed by 3 bases and J by 8 bases, leaving 10 bases between them. The DNA for the CDR3 is TGTGCCACCAGCAGGAACAGGGAGGGCTACACCTTC. Translated: CATSRNREGYTF.

In its sample, this clone was seen many times. The rearrangement joins TRBV5-6 to TRBJ1-6; 10 positions agree with TRBD1. CDR1 SGHDT and CDR2 YYEEEE come from the germline V gene. This CDR3 has 14 amino acids. The junction had 2 bases not matched to a gene; V was cut back by 4 bases and J by 7 bases. The CDR3 is CASSQGQGNSPLHF. As DNA, the CDR3 is TGTGCCAGCAGCCAGGGACAGGGGAATTCACCCCTCCACTTT.

This rearrangement joins TRBV7-3 to TRBJ2-3; D is ambiguous. The ends were cut back, 5 bases at V and 0 bases at J, with 9 bases in the middle. CDR3 length: 14 residues. Germline CDR1 reads SGHTA; CDR2 reads FQGTGA. The CDR3 spells CASSLVGSTDTQYF. The CDR3 DNA follows: TGTGCCAGCAGCCTCGTCGGGAGCACAGATACGCAGTATTTT.

The chain carries TRBV7-9 and TRBJ2-5; D is unclear. Germline V gene data show CDR1 as SEHNR and CDR2 as FQNEAQ (reference sequence). The CDR3 spans 12 residues. The V gene lost 1 base and the J gene lost 8 bases, with 8 bases spanning the gap. The CDR3 nucleotides read TGTGCCAGCAGCTTAGTCTCGGGTACCCAGTACTTC. Translating it yields CASSLVSGTQYF.

The rearrangement uses TRBV4-1 and TRBJ2-7, with 13 bases identical to TRBD2. The germline gives CDR1 MGHRA, CDR2 YSYEKL. CDR3 length equals 19 residues. With 0 bases clipped from V and 0 bases from J, the junction kept 8 bases outside the gene matches. In DNA, the CDR3 is TGCGCCAGCAGCCAAGATGTCACTAGCGGGGGGGCTAGCTCCTACGAGCAGTACTTC. It encodes CASSQDVTSGGASSYEQYF.

The genes are TRBV7-2 and TRBJ2-2; 8 bases are shared with TRBD2. V lost 3 bases and J lost 4; bases outside the gene matches: 4. The germline V gene has CDR1 SGHTA and CDR2 FQGNSA. The CDR3 has 15 residues. DNA for the CDR3: TGTGCCAGCAGCTTTAGCGGGGTGGGCACCGGGGAGCTGTTTTTT. This sequence encodes CASSFSGVGTGELFF.

The rearrangement uses TRBV19 and TRBJ1-2; D is ambiguous. The germline V gene has CDR1 LNHDA and CDR2 SQIVND (reference sequence). The V end lost 6 bases, the J end lost 2 bases, and 13 bases lay between the germline ends. The CDR3 is made up of 14 amino acids. CDR3 protein: CASRASVVNYGYTF. The CDR3 DNA reads TGTGCCAGTAGAGCCTCGGTGGTGAACTATGGCTACACCTTC.

The chain employs TRBV29-1 and TRBJ1-1; maybe TRBD1 (5 bases). The germline V gene has CDR1 SQVTM and CDR2 ANQGSEA. Trimming left V 4 bases short and J 1 base short, with 19 bases between. The CDR3 has 16 residues. For the CDR3, the DNA is TGCAGCGTTGTTGGGGCAGCACCAAAACAGAACACTGAAGCTTTCTTT. Residues: CSVVGAAPKQNTEAFF.

The chain combines TRBV7-2 with TRBJ2-7; 10 bases match TRBD2. V lost 5 bases and J lost 2; bases outside the gene matches: 12. From germline, CDR1 is SGHTA and CDR2 FQGNSA. This CDR3 comprises 17 residues. CDR3 residues: CASSPLGGAGGPYEQYF. Here the CDR3 DNA reads TGTGCCAGCAGCCCGCTCGGGGGAGCGGGGGGGCCCTACGAGCAGTACTTC.

This clone appeared a single time. This chain links TRBV14 with TRBJ2-7; 8 nucleotides agree with TRBD1. V lost 1 base, J lost 2 bases, and 4 bases stayed unmatched. The CDR3 spans 15 residues. CDR1 SGHDN and CDR2 FVKESK come from the germline V gene. The CDR3: CASSQGMTGAYEQYF. The CDR3 DNA reads TGTGCCAGCAGCCAAGGGATGACAGGGGCCTACGAGCAGTACTTC.

This clone appeared a few times. J is TRBJ1-3 and V is TRBV6-5, with D hard to call. CDR3 length: 11 amino acids. Germline values: CDR1 MNHEY, CDR2 SVGAGI. With 7 bases removed from V and 4 bases from J, the gap between germline ends came to 5 bases. CDR3 in amino acids: CASTSGNTIYF. The CDR3 nucleotides read TGTGCCAGCACAAGCGGAAACACCATATATTTT.

This clone has just one count. The chain recombines TRBV6-2 or TRBV6-3 with TRBJ1-5, with TRBD1 identical over 8 bases. V was clipped by 2 bases and J by 6 bases; unmatched bases: 6. CDR3 length: 15 amino acids. CDR1 MNHEY and CDR2 SVGEGT come from the germline V gene. The CDR3 DNA follows: TGTGCCAGCAGTTACACAGGGGGTCTTCGTCAGCCCCAGCATTTT. It translates to CASSYTGGLRQPQHF.

The chain employs TRBV10-3 and TRBJ1-1; TRBD1 aligns across 10 bases. CDR3 length: 15 residues. The V segment lost 4 bases and the J segment 6 bases; nucleotides outside the gene matches: 8. The germline V gene encodes CDR1 ENHRY and CDR2 SYGVKD. DNA of the CDR3: TGTGCCATCAGTGCAAGGACAGGGGGAGTTTCTGAAGCTTTCTTT. Translating it yields CAISARTGGVSEAFF.

The sample holds a few counts of this clone. J is TRBJ2-7 and V is TRBV18; no clear D. V was trimmed by 6 bases and J by 3 bases, leaving 15 bases between them. The germline V gene has CDR1 KGHSH and CDR2 LQKENI. This CDR3 comprises 14 residues. CDR3 amino acids: CASSTASVGYEQYF. The CDR3 coding sequence is TGTGCCAGCTCGACTGCGAGCGTAGGCTACGAGCAGTACTTC.

This clone has only a few counts. V and J are TRBV6-2 or TRBV6-3 and TRBJ2-1; the D gene is possibly TRBD2 (6 bases). With 4 bases removed from V and 4 bases from J, the gap between germline ends came to 14 bases. The CDR3 has 15 residues. The germline V gene encodes CDR1 MNHEY and CDR2 SVGEGT. The CDR3 nucleotides read TGTGCCAGCAGTTCCCCCGCCAGCGGGTACAATGAGCAGTTCTTC. This sequence encodes CASSSPASGYNEQFF.

The rearrangement links TRBV11-2 to TRBJ2-3; 12 bases fit TRBD2. The CDR3 is 17 residues long. Germline loops: CDR1 SGHAT, CDR2 FQNNGV. V dropped 1 base and J dropped 5; count of bases not matched to a gene: 7. The chain's CDR3 is CASSLGLAGGPGDTQYF. Written as DNA, the CDR3 is TGTGCCAGCAGCTTAGGCCTAGCGGGGGGGCCGGGAGATACGCAGTATTTT. The complete variable domain, with remaining parts taken from reference TRBV11-2 and TRBJ2-3, reads EAGVAQSPRYKIIEKRQSVAFWCNPISGHATLYWYQQILGQGPKLLIQFQNNGVVDDSQLPKDRFSAERLKGVDSTLKIQPAKLEDSAVYLCASSLGLAGGPGDTQYFGPGTRLTVL.

The chain has TRBV6-2 or TRBV6-3 and TRBJ1-2; 8 bases are shared with TRBD1. CDR1 and CDR2 from the germline V gene are MNHEY and SVGEGT. The junction had 11 bases not matched to a gene; V was cut back by 5 bases and J by 6 bases. CDR3 length: 15 amino acids. The CDR3 DNA sequence: TGTGCCAGCAGTACAAGACCAGGGGGCCTGAATGGCTACACCTTC. Translating it yields CASSTRPGGLNGYTF.

This sequence joins TRBV10-3 and TRBJ1-2; D might be TRBD1 (6 bases). Germline V gives CDR1 ENHRY, CDR2 SYGVKD. The CDR3 is 13 amino acids. Trimming took off 3 bases at V and 8 bases at J, with 13 bases between the two ends. CDR3 sequence: CAISDYHREGYTF. CDR3 DNA sequence: TGTGCCATCAGTGACTATCACAGGGAAGGCTACACCTTC.

This chain connects TRBV27 to TRBJ2-1; 12 positions match TRBD2. The junction had 9 bases not matched to a gene; V was cut back by 6 bases and J by 3 bases. The CDR3 contains 17 residues. CDR1 is MNHEY and CDR2 is SMNVEV in the germline V gene (reference sequence). CDR3 nucleotide sequence: TGTGCCAGCAGGGGGCTAGCGGGGGGGCTGAACTACAATGAGCAGTTCTTC. Translation gives CASRGLAGGLNYNEQFF.

The V call is TRBV4-1, the J call TRBJ2-7; 10 nucleotides match TRBD2. The J segment lost 1 base and the V segment lost 0 bases, leaving 6 bases of the junction unmatched. CDR1 MGHRA and CDR2 YSYEKL come from the germline V gene. This CDR3 is 17 amino acids long. CDR3 in amino acids: CASSQDPPSGGSYEQYF. CDR3 bases: TGCGCCAGCAGCCAAGATCCCCCTAGCGGGGGTTCCTACGAGCAGTACTTC.

The gene calls are TRBV6-5 and TRBJ2-7; D perhaps matches TRBD2 (6 bases). The germline V gene has CDR1 MNHEY and CDR2 SVGAGI. CDR3 size: 14 residues. With 6 bases removed from V and 7 bases from J, the gap between germline ends came to 19 bases. CDR3: CASRGTAERGEQYF. CDR3 in DNA: TGTGCCAGCAGAGGGACTGCCGAACGGGGAGAGCAGTACTTC.

This clone was recorded only once. V usage is TRBV30 and J usage is TRBJ2-2; D is unclear. The CDR3 runs 13 residues. Trimming took off 3 bases at V and 3 bases at J, with 8 bases between the two ends. Per the germline V gene, CDR1 is GTSNPN and CDR2 is SVGIG (reference sequence). CDR3 in DNA: TGTGCCTGGAGGCGTTATTACACCGGGGAGCTGTTTTTT. It specifies CAWRRYYTGELFF.

The chain has TRBV30 and TRBJ2-5, with 8 bases that match TRBD1. The CDR3 spans 14 residues. Germline V CDR1 and CDR2: GTSNPN, SVGIG (reference sequence). Trimming removed 3 bases from V and 2 bases from J; junction bases left unmatched: 5. CDR3 nucleotide sequence: TGTGCCTGGAGAACGGACAGGGAACAAGAGACCCAGTACTTC. It is translated as CAWRTDREQETQYF.

The J gene is TRBJ2-3, the V gene TRBV27, with a possible D match to TRBD1 (6 bases). Germline V CDR1 and CDR2: MNHEY, SMNVEV (reference sequence). Trimming pared 3 bases from V and 4 bases from J, leaving 17 bases between. This CDR3 is built from 16 residues. The CDR3 loop reads CASSLGISWGPDTQYF. The CDR3 DNA reads as TGTGCCAGCAGTTTGGGTATATCGTGGGGGCCAGATACGCAGTATTTT.

Regarding this clone: Other DNA sequences from this sample encode an identical CDR3 as well. This chain's CDR3 is CASSPDRVRETQYF. The CDR3 DNA is TGTGCCAGCTCACCTGACAGGGTGCGTGAGACCCAGTACTTC. The chain couples TRBV18 to TRBJ2-5; 7 nucleotides line up with TRBD1. The V segment lost 3 bases and the J segment 5 bases; nucleotides outside the gene matches: 6. Germline assignment: CDR1 KGHSH and CDR2 LQKENI. The CDR3 loop spans 14 amino acids.

This sequence joins TRBV9 and TRBJ2-1; TRBD1 matches 8 bases. Trimming took 3 bases from V and 4 from J; bases not matched to a gene: 6. In germline, CDR1 is SGDLS, CDR2 YYNGEE. The CDR3 covers 15 residues. The CDR3 region has the DNA TGTGCCAGCAGCGCTACAGGGGGTACGTACAATGAGCAGTTCTTC. Protein product: CASSATGGTYNEQFF.